Reported below is one T cell receptor beta chain. Its antigen is as yet unknown. TCRdb's copy holds only in-frame clones and misses some; the assay was immunoSEQ multiplex PCR. Of about 10,000 clones in the sample, 83% were seen once. The data stem from a study of hypomethylating agent response in myelodysplastic syndrome. Study-wide findings and caveats: Shared GLIPH2 clusters possibly recognizing novel MDS antigens remain unconfirmed.

Specimen: bone marrow, collected before or after starting hypomethylating agent treatment for myelodysplastic syndrome (not recorded which). The origin of this receptor is a human donor with myelodysplastic syndrome.

The CDR3 protein is CASSFATTGNYEQYF. The CDR3, as DNA: TGCGCCAGCAGCTTCGCTACGACAGGCAACTACGAGCAGTACTTC. This chain links TRBV5-1 with TRBJ2-7, with D possibly matching TRBD1 (6 bases). Per germline, CDR1 SGHRS and CDR2 YFSETQ. CDR3 size: 15 residues. V gave up 2 bases and J gave up 3 bases, with 15 bases separating them.